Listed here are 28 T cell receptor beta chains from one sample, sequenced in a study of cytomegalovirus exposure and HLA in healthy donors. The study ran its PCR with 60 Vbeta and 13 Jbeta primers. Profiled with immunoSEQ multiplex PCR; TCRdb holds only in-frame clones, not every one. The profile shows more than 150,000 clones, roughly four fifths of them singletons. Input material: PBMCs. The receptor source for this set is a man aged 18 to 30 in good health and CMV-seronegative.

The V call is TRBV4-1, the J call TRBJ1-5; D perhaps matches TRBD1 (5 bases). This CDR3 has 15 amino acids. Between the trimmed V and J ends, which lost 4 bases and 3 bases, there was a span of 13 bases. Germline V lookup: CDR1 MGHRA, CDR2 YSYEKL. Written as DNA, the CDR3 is TGCGCCAGCAGCCCAAACCGACAGTACAATCAGCCCCAGCATTTT. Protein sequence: CASSPNRQYNQPQHF.

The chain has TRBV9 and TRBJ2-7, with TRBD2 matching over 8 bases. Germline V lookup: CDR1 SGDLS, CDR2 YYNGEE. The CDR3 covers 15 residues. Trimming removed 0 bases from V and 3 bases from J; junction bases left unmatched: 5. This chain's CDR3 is CASSVGASGLYEQYF. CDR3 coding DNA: TGTGCCAGCAGCGTAGGGGCTAGCGGGCTCTACGAGCAGTACTTC.

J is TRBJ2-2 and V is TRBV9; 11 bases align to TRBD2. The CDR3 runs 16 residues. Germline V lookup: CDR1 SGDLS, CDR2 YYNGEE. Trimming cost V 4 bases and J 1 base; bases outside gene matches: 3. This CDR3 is CASSPLAGGNTGELFF. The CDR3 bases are TGTGCCAGCAGCCCTCTAGCGGGGGGGAACACCGGGGAGCTGTTTTTT.

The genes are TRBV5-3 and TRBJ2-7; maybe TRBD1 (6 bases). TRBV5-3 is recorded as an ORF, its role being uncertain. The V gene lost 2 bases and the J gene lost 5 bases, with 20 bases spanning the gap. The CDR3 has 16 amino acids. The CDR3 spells CARSLSDVRGVHEQYF. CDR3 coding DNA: TGTGCCAGAAGCTTATCTGATGTCAGGGGAGTACACGAGCAGTACTTC.

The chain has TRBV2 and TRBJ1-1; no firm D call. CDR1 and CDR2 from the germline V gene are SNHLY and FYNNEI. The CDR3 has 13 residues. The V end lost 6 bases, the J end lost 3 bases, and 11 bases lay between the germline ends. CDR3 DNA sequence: TGTGCCAGCAGCGCTGACATGTACACTGAAGCTTTCTTT. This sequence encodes CASSADMYTEAFF.

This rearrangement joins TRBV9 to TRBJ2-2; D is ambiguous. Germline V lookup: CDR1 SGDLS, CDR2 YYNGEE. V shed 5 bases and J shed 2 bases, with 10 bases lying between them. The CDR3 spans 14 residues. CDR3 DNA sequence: TGTGCCAGCAGTGCTAGTCCCAACACCGGGGAGCTGTTTTTT. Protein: CASSASPNTGELFF.

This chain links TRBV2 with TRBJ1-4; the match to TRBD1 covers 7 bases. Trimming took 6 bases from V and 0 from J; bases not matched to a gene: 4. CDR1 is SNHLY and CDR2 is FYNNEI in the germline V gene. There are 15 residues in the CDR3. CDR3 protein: CASSAQGSTNEKLFF. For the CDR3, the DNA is TGTGCCAGCAGCGCACAGGGGTCAACTAATGAAAAACTGTTTTTT.

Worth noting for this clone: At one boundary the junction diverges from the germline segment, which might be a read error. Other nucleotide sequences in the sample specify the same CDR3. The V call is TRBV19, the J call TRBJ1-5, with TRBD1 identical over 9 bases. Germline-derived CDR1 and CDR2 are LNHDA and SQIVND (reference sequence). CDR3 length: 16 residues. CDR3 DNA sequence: TGTGCCAGTAGTATCCTAGGGACAGGGAACAATCAGCCTCAGCATTTT. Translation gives CASSILGTGNNQPQHF.

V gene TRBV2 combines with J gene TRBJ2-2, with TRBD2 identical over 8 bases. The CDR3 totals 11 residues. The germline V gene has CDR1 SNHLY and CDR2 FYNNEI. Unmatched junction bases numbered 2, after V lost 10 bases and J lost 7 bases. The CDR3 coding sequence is TGTGCCATCGGGGGGGGCGGGGAGCTGTTTTTT. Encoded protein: CAIGGGGELFF. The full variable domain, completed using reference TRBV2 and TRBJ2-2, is EPEVTQTPSHQVTQMGQEVILRCVPISNHLYFYWYRQILGQKVEFLVSFYNNEISEKSEIFDDQFSVERPDGSNFTLKIRSTKLEDSAMYFCAIGGGGELFFGEGSRLTVL.

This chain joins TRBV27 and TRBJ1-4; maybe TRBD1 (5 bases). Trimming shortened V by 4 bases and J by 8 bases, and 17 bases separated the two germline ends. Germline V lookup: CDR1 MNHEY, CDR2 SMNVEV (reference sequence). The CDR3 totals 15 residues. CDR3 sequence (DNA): TGTGCCAGCAGTTCACCCGGGGCAGGGAGGGAAAAACTGTTTTTT. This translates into CASSSPGAGREKLFF. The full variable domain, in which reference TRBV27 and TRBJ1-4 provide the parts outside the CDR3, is EAQVTQNPRYLITVTGKKLTVTCSQNMNHEYMSWYRQDPGLGLRQIYYSMNVEVTDKGDVPEGYKVSRKEKRNFPLILESPSPNQTSLYFCASSSPGAGREKLFFGSGTQLSVL.

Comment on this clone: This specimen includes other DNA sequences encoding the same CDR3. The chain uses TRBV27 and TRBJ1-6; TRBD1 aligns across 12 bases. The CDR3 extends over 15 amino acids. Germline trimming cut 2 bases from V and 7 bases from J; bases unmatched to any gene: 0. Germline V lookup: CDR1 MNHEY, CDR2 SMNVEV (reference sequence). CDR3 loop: CASSLGTGGNSPLHF. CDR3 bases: TGTGCCAGCAGTTTAGGGACAGGGGGCAATTCACCCCTCCACTTT.

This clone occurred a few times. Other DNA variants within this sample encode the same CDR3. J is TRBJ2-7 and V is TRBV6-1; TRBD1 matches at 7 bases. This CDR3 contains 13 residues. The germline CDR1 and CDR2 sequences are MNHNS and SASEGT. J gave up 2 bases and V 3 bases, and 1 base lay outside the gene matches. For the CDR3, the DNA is TGTGCCAGCAGTGACAGGGGGACCTACGAGCAGTACTTC. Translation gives CASSDRGTYEQYF.

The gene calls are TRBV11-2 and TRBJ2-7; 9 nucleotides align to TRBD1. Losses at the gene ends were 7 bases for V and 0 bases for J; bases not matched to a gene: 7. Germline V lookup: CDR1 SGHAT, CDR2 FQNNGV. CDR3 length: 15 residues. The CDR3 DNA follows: TGTGCCAGCACCGGACAGGGGACGTTCTCCTACGAGCAGTACTTC. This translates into CASTGQGTFSYEQYF.

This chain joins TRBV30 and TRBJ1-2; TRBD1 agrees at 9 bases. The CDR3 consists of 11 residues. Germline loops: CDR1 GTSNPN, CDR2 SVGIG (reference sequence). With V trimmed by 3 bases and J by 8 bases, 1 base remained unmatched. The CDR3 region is CAWRDRGGYTF. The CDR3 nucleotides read TGTGCCTGGAGGGACAGGGGAGGCTACACCTTC.

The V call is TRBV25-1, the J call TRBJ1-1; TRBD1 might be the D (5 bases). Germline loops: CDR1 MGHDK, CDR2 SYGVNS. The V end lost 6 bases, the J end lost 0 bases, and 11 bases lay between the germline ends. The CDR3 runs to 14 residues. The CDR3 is CASSTRALNTEAFF. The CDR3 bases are TGTGCCAGCAGCACCAGGGCACTGAACACTGAAGCTTTCTTT.

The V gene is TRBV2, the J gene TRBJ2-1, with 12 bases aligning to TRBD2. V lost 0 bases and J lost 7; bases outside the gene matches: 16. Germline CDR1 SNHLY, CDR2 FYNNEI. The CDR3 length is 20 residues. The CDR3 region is CASSEALRLAGGPSGNEQFF. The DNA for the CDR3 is TGTGCCAGCAGTGAAGCGCTTCGGCTAGCGGGAGGGCCCTCGGGGAATGAGCAGTTCTTC. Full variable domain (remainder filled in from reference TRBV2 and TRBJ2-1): EPEVTQTPSHQVTQMGQEVILRCVPISNHLYFYWYRQILGQKVEFLVSFYNNEISEKSEIFDDQFSVERPDGSNFTLKIRSTKLEDSAMYFCASSEALRLAGGPSGNEQFFGPGTRLTVL.

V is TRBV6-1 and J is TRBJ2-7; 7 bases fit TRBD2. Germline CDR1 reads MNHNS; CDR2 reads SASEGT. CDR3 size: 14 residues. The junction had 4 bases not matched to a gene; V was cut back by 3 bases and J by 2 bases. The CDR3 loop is CASSESGVAYEQYF. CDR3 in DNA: TGTGCCAGCAGTGAGAGCGGGGTCGCCTACGAGCAGTACTTC.

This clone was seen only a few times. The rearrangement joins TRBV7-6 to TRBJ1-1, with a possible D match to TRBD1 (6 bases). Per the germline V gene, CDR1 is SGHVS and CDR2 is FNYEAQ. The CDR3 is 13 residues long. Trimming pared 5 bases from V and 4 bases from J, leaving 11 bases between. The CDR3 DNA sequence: TGTGCCAGCAGCGCCCTCAGGGGCACTGAAGCTTTCTTT. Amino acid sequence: CASSALRGTEAFF. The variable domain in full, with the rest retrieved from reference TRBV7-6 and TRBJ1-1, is GAGVSQSPRYKVTKRGQDVALRCDPISGHVSLYWYRQALGQGPEFLTYFNYEAQQDKSGLPNDRFSAERPEGSISTLTIQRTEQRDSAMYRCASSALRGTEAFFGQGTRLTVV.

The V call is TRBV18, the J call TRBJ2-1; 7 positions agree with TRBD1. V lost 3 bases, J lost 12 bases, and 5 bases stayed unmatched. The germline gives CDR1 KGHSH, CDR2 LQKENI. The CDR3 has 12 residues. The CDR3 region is CASSPLRDRQFF. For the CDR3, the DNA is TGTGCCAGCTCACCCTTGAGGGACAGGCAGTTCTTC.

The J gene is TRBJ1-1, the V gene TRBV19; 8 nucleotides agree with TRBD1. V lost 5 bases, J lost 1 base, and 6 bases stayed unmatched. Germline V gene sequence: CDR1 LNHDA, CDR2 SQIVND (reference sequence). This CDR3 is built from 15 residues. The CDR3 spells CASSSPGTGNTEAFF. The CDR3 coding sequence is TGTGCCAGTAGTTCCCCTGGGACAGGGAACACTGAAGCTTTCTTT.

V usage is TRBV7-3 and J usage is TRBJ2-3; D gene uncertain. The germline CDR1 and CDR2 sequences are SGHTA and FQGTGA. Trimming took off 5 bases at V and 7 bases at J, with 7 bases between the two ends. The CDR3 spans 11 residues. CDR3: CASSPLHTQYF. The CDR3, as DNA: TGTGCCAGCAGCCCGCTACATACGCAGTATTTT.

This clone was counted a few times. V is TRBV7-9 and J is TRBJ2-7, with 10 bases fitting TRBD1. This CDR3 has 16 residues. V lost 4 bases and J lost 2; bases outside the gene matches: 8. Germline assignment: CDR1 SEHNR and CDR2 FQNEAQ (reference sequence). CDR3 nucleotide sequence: TGTGCCAGCAGCTCCCAGAGACAGGGGGCAACCTACGAGCAGTACTTC. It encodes CASSSQRQGATYEQYF.

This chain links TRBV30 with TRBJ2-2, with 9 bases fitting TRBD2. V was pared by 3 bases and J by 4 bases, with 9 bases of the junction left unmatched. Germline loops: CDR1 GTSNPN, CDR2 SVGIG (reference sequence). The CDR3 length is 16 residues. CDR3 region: CAWSELAGAATGELFF. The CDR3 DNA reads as TGTGCCTGGAGCGAATTAGCGGGAGCGGCCACCGGGGAGCTGTTTTTT.

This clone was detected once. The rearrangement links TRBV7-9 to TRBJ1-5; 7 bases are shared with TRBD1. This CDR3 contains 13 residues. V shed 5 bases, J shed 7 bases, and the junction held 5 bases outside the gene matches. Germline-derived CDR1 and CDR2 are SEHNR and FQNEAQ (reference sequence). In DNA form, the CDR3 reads TGTGCCAGCAGCGCAAGGGACAGCCAGCCCCAGCATTTT. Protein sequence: CASSARDSQPQHF.

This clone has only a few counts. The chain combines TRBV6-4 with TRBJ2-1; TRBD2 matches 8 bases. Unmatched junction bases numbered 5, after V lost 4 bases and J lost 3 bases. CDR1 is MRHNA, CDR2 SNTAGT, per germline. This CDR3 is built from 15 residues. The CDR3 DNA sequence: TGTGCCAGCAGTGTTATAGCGGGATTCTACAATGAGCAGTTCTTC. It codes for CASSVIAGFYNEQFF.

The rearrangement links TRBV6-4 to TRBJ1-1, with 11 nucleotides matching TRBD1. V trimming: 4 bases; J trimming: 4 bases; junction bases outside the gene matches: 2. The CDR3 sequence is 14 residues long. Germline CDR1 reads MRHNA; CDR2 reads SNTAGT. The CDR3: CASSAGTGGTEAFF. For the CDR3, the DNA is TGTGCCAGCAGTGCCGGGACAGGGGGCACTGAAGCTTTCTTT.

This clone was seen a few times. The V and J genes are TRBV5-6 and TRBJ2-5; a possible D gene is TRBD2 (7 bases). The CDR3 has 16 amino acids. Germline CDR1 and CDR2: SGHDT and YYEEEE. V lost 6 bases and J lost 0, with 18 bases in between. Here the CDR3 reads CASTLGGVWDQETQYF. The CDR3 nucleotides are TGTGCCAGCACCCTAGGGGGGGTCTGGGACCAAGAGACCCAGTACTTC.

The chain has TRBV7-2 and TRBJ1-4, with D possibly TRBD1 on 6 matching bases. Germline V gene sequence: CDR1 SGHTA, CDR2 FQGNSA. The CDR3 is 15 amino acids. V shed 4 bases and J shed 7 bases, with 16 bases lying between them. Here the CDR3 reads CASSSQGFRAEKLFF. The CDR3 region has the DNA TGTGCCAGCAGCTCACAGGGTTTTCGAGCTGAAAAACTGTTTTTT.